This T cell receptor beta chain emerged from a study of T cells in Graves' hyperthyroidism and ophthalmopathy. The wider study: Before any treatment, at initial diagnosis, peripheral blood was collected.

This clonotype was found many times. Regions amplified from RNA transcripts were the TCR beta CDR3 regions. First-round RT-PCR targeting the TCR CDR3 was performed with the HTBI primer set. MiXCR was run by TCRdb on the multiplex PCR reads, yielding one entry per CDR3 protein. The repertoire holds around 600,000 distinct CDR3 sequences, with around a sixth as singletons. The hyperthyroidism patients had all been newly diagnosed, and their disease duration was under 2 months. Their ages ranged from 18 to 65 years. Lactation, pregnancy, other autoimmune disease or uncontrolled infection excluded patients. The source of this sequence is a woman younger than 45 with Graves' hyperthyroidism. Sequencing used blood.

The CDR3 region is CASRPGGIMQETQYF. The CDR3 DNA is TGTGCCAGCAGACCCGGGGGGATCATGCAAGAGACCCAGTACTTC. The gene calls are TRBV6-2 or TRBV6-3 and TRBJ2-5, with TRBD2 matching 7 bases. Looked up from germline, CDR1 is MNHEY and CDR2 is SVGEGT. This CDR3 is 15 amino acids long. With V trimmed by 6 bases and J by 2 bases, 9 bases remained unmatched.